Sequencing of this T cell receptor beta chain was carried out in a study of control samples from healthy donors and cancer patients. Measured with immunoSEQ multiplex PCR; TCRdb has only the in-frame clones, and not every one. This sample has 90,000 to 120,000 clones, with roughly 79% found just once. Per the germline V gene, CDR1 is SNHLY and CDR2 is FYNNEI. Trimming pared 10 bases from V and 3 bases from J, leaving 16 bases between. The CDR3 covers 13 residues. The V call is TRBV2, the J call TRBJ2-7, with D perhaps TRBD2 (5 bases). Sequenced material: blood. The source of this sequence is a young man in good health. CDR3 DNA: TGTGCCACTCTCGAAATACGGGGCTACGAGCAGTACTTC. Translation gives CATLEIRGYEQYF.